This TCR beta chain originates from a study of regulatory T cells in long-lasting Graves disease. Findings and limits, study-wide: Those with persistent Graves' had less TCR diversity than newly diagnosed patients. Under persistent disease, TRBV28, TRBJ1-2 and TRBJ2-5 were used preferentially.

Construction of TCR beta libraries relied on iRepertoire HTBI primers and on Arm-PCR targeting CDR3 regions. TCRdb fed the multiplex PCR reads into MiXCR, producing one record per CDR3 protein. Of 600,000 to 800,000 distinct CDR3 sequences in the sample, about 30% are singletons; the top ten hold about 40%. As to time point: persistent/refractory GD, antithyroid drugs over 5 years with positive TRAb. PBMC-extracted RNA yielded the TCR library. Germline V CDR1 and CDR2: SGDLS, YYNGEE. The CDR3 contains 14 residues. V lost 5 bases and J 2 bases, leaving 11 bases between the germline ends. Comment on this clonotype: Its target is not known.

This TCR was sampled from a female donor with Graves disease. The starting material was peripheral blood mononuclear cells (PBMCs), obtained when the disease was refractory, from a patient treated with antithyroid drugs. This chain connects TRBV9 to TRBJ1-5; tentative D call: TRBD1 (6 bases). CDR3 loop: CASSGGVGNQPQHF. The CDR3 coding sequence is TGTGCCAGCAGTGGGGGCGTGGGCAATCAGCCCCAGCATTTT. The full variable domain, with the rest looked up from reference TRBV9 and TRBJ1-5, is DSGVTQTPKHLITATGQRVTLRCSPRSGDLSVYWYQQSLDQGLQFLIQYYNGEERAKGNILERFSAQQFPDLHSELNLSSLELGDSALYFCASSGGVGNQPQHFGDGTRLSIL.